This T cell receptor beta chain was retrieved from a study of shared clonotypes between healthy human individuals (dated by TCRdb to about 2020). Notes on the research overall: A few men and two women, aged 18 to 49 years, made up the cohort. For each donor, CD4 naive and CD4 memory were each given three plates, CD8 naive was given two plates, and CD8 memory was given one plate. Each donor's leukapheresis produced roughly between roughly 0.9 and 8.9 billion PBMCs. Blood TCR repertoires of about 5 healthy adults were deeply sequenced to estimate repertoire size and the extent of clonotype sharing between individuals. Different laboratories and diverse techniques were used to prepare libraries and sequence TCR repertoires, to increase sequencing depth and limit assay-specific biases. Results and caveats for the whole study, not just this receptor: Even with the large sequencing depth, rarefaction of the sorted-subset datasets indicated that sequencing was incomplete. Sampling was restricted to blood, and TCR repertoires in tissue are likely to differ from TCR repertoires in blood. The small number of donors limited the genetic and exposure-history diversity represented. Compared with non-shared clonotypes, clonotypes shared by all four sorted-subset donors had higher generation probabilities. Based on pairwise subsampling, the degree of clonotype sharing among donors was expected to be affected by sequencing depth. When several donors were compared, the shared fraction of clonotypes was about 5.5% for naive CD4, 3.5% for naive CD8, more than 2% for memory CD4, and 0.35% to 0.5% for memory CD8. Naive subsets generally had larger estimated clonotype richness than memory subsets.

Notes on this clone: Its binding antigen is unknown. Qualities for individual bases were not recorded, and no much larger clone is one base off. The sample has other DNA sequences that encode this CDR3 too.

Using the deep immunoSEQ assay, TCR CDR3 regions were amplified from genomic DNA by multiplex PCR. Genomic DNA extracted from each cell subset was distributed evenly over all wells of several immunoSEQ 96-well plates, and each plate served as one replicate. For sorted subsets, approximately 190 ng genomic DNA, equal to tens of thousands of T cell genomes, was loaded into each replicate PCR. Purified libraries were measured with a Qubit 3.0 fluorometer, size-checked on a Bioanalyzer 2100, and measured again with the KAPA Library Quantification kit. Every immunoSEQ 96-well plate was sequenced on a dedicated single-read 150-cycle Illumina NextSeq 550 flow cell. The paper's processing steps were these. Because the immunoSEQ output included only junctional sequences and no quality scores, the filtering could not be the same as the filtering used for full-length reads. Sequences were annotated with PyIR, a Python wrapper for IgBLAST v1.9, and V/J genes and CDR3 were assigned using IMGT germline references. Reads were removed for weak V/J assignments (E-value above 1e-6), missing CDR3, stop codons, out-of-frame junctions, or ambiguous translated residues. V3J clonotypes were defined by identical inferred V gene, J gene, and CDR3 amino acid sequence. To compute the percentage overlap between repertoires, the number of shared unique clonotypes was divided by the size of the smaller repertoire. Three approaches were used to assess repertoire richness: RTK rarefaction, the Chao1 estimator, and Recon v2.1 estimates of unobserved clonotypes. For all TCRbeta clonotypes obtained by the gDNA method from a handful of donors, generation probabilities were computed with OLGA. TCRdb carries this immuneACCESS record with in-frame sequences only. Its versions omit some clonotypes, under half of them owing to an unresolved V gene in the studies checked, with the rest unexplained. Clone size and V and J calls were adopted from that table, with D and trimming inferred from the DNA. The sample table lists 2 million to 3 million clones, 93% of them with a count of one. Clones ranked in the top ten supply about 0.39% of the sample.

Healthy HIV-negative adults with no recently reported acute infections or vaccinations were included as donors. Every donor was a Caucasian adult residing in Nashville, Tennessee, USA. CD4+ T cells were enriched by magnetic negative selection; naive cells were then positively selected on CD45RA, and the negative fraction formed the memory subset. Blood was collected by leukapheresis, and PBMCs were isolated by Ficoll-Histopaque density gradient centrifugation and then cryopreserved in liquid nitrogen vapor phase. Analytical flow cytometry was used to check the purity and quantity of every magnetically sorted T cell population. Genomic DNA was isolated from each sorted fraction and quantified by UV absorbance on a Nanodrop 2000c. Its CDR3 holds 12 amino acids, cysteine through phenylalanine. Only the CDR3 DNA is retained, 36 bases long and in frame from the first base. Per the germline V gene (reference sequence), SGHNT is the CDR1 and YYREEE is the CDR2. At the junction V is shortened by 3 bases and J by 6 bases; bases outside the gene matches: 2.

The TCR originated in a man between 18 and 35 years old in good health. Some clones in this sample may be carry-over from other donors' samples. The chain is assembled from TRBV5-4 and TRBJ1-2, and 7 junctional nucleotides match TRBD1. The sequenced sample consisted of naive CD4+ T cells from PBMCs. This specimen's cell subset or site label, interpreted: CD45RA+ positively selected. At the DNA level, the sequence is TGTGCCAGCAGCTCCCAGGGGGATGGCTACACCTTC. It translates to CASSSQGDGYTF.